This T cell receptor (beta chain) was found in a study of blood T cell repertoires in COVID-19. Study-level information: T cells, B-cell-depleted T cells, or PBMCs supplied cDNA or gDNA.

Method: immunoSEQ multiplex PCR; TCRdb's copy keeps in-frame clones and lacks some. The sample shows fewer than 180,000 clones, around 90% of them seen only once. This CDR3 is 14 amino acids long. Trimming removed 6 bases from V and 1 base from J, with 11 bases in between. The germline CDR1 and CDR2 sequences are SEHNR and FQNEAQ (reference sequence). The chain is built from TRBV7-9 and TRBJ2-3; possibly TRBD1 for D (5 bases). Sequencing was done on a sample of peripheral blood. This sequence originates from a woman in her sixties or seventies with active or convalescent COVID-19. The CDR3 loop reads CASSSQGGTDTQYF. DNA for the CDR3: TGTGCCAGCAGTTCCCAAGGGGGCACAGATACGCAGTATTTT.